The 10 T cell receptor beta chains given below trace back to one sample, sequenced in a study of T cell responses to AZD1222 COVID-19 vaccine. Profiled with immunoSEQ multiplex PCR; TCRdb holds only in-frame clones, not every one. In the table there are 150,000 to 200,000 clones, around 90% of which are singletons. The sample here was peripheral blood, taken 28 days after the second AZD1222 dose. The receptors were sampled from an adult who received the AZD1222 COVID-19 vaccine.

This clone was observed a single time. The chain joins TRBV5-5 to TRBJ2-7; no clear D gene. Looked up from germline, CDR1 is SGHKS and CDR2 is YYEKEE (reference sequence). V was clipped by 0 bases and J by 7 bases, with 14 bases between them. The CDR3 spans 14 residues. Here the CDR3 reads CASSLDPISGEQYF. CDR3 nucleotides: TGTGCCAGCAGCTTGGACCCCATCTCTGGGGAGCAGTACTTC.

The genes are TRBV14 and TRBJ2-3, with 8 nucleotides matching TRBD1. Germline CDR1 SGHDN, CDR2 FVKESK. The CDR3 spans 15 residues. V shed 4 bases and J 4 bases; nucleotides not matched to a gene: 7. CDR3 in amino acids: CASSPRTGYADTQYF. Here the CDR3 DNA reads TGTGCCAGCAGCCCTAGGACAGGGTACGCAGATACGCAGTATTTT.

The chain combines TRBV6-5 with TRBJ2-3; 7 bases fit TRBD2. Trimming at V came to 4 bases and at J to 5 bases, leaving 3 bases not matched to a gene. There are 13 residues in the CDR3. The V gene's germline CDR1 is MNHEY and CDR2 SVGAGI. CDR3 sequence: CASSWREGDTQYF. DNA of the CDR3: TGTGCCAGCAGTTGGAGGGAGGGAGATACGCAGTATTTT.

The rearrangement uses TRBV6-5 and TRBJ1-2; 7 positions match TRBD1. The germline gives CDR1 MNHEY, CDR2 SVGAGI. The length of the CDR3 is 13 residues. The trim removed 6 bases at V and 3 bases at J, leaving 4 bases unmatched. Here the CDR3 reads CASRTGFYYGYTF. The CDR3 DNA is TGTGCCAGCAGGACAGGGTTTTACTATGGCTACACCTTC.

The genes are TRBV7-3 and TRBJ2-5, with a weak D call TRBD2 (6 bases). The germline V and J ends were trimmed by 3 bases and 7 bases, with 21 bases remaining between them. Germline values: CDR1 SGHTA, CDR2 FQGTGA. This CDR3 has 16 amino acids. DNA of the CDR3: TGTGCCAGCAGCTTGACTAGTAACCGATTCACGGGGACCCAGTACTTC. This translates into CASSLTSNRFTGTQYF. The complete variable domain, with remaining parts taken from reference TRBV7-3 and TRBJ2-5, reads GAGVSQTPSNKVTEKGKYVELRCDPISGHTALYWYRQSLGQGPEFLIYFQGTGAADDSGLPNDRFFAVRPEGSVSTLKIQRTERGDSAVYLCASSLTSNRFTGTQYFGPGTRLLVL.

This clone is a singleton in its sample. This sequence joins TRBV11-2 and TRBJ2-6, with D tentatively TRBD1 (5 bases). This CDR3 is built from 15 residues. V was pared by 5 bases and J by 1 base, with 9 bases between. Germline V gives CDR1 SGHAT, CDR2 FQNNGV. The CDR3 protein is CASSTQGSGANVLTF. As DNA, the CDR3 is TGTGCCAGCAGCACCCAGGGATCTGGGGCCAACGTCCTGACTTTC.

This chain uses TRBV2 with TRBJ1-1, with 7 bases lining up with TRBD1. CDR3 length equals 15 residues. Unmatched junction bases numbered 8, after V lost 7 bases and J lost 0 bases. CDR1 is SNHLY, CDR2 FYNNEI, per germline. Here the CDR3 reads CASIVGQALNTEAFF. The CDR3 DNA sequence: TGTGCCAGCATCGTCGGACAGGCCTTGAACACTGAAGCTTTCTTT.

This chain links TRBV5-8 with TRBJ1-6; possible D gene TRBD1, 5 bases. CDR1 and CDR2 (germline): SGHTS, YDEGEE. The CDR3 covers 15 residues. V dropped 4 bases and J dropped 8 bases, with 16 bases sitting between them. The CDR3, as DNA: TGTGCCAGCAGCCCCTATGGGGGAATTGATTCACCCCTCCACTTT. Its translation: CASSPYGGIDSPLHF.

The rearrangement joins TRBV2 to TRBJ1-1; D not certain. Germline CDR1 and CDR2: SNHLY and FYNNEI. Trimming left V 5 bases short and J 4 bases short, with 8 bases between. CDR3 size: 12 residues. This chain's CDR3 is CASSRGSTEAFF. For the CDR3, the DNA is TGTGCCAGCAGTCGCGGTAGCACTGAAGCTTTCTTT. Filled out from reference TRBV2 and TRBJ1-1, the complete variable domain reads EPEVTQTPSHQVTQMGQEVILRCVPISNHLYFYWYRQILGQKVEFLVSFYNNEISEKSEIFDDQFSVERPDGSNFTLKIRSTKLEDSAMYFCASSRGSTEAFFGQGTRLTVV.

J is TRBJ1-3 and V is TRBV28, with D perhaps matching TRBD1 (5 bases). Trimming removed 6 bases at V and 0 bases at J, with 18 bases between. Germline-derived CDR1 and CDR2 are MDHEN and SYDVKM. This CDR3 has 17 residues. The CDR3 nucleotides read TGTGCCAGCAGCTCGGGGACTGTGAGCTTCTCTGGAAACACCATATATTTT. Amino acid sequence: CASSSGTVSFSGNTIYF.